This TCR beta chain was identified during a study of identical twins. TCRdb re-derived calls from the 5' RACE reads in MiXCR, one entry per CDR3 protein. Here the sample spans roughly 540,000 distinct CDR3 sequences, around 20% being singletons. Germline CDR1 KGHSH, CDR2 LQKENI. The CDR3 has 14 amino acids. V lost 6 bases and J 8 bases, leaving 19 bases between the germline ends. This clonotype was detected once. Its matching antigen is unknown. Study outcomes and limitations: The study found excess low generation probability among twin-shared out-of-frame alpha sequences. Beta out-of-frame sequences showed weaker excess twin sharing.

These records were also assigned to another study, of T cells expressing NK-cell markers. That publication notes: CD8+ T cells in more than five donors included dominant NKG2C+ clonotypes at about 1.0-7.5%.

The TCR comes from a woman aged 18 to 35 in good health. The chain joins TRBV18 to TRBJ1-2, with D tentatively TRBD1 (5 bases). Sequences were obtained from CD4+ T cells sorted from blood. The CDR3 region is CASSPGTDLGGYTF. CDR3 DNA sequence: TGTGCCAGCTCTCCCGGGACCGATCTAGGCGGCTACACCTTC.